The rows below give T cell receptor beta chains drawn from one sample of a study of blood T cell repertoires in COVID-19. Sequencing was performed with immunoSEQ multiplex PCR; in TCRdb, only in-frame clones are kept and a portion is missing. The table lists roughly 80,000 clones, approximately 88% of them singletons. Source material: peripheral blood. Receptor source: a human donor in a cohort sampled during active COVID-19. CDR3s include the opening cysteine and the closing phenylalanine or tryptophan. The D gene is left open where the match is weak. Clone size appears in some rows only: once, few, many, or a class for an expanded clone.

j_call v_call d_call clone_size cdr3_nt cdr3_aa
TRBJ2-3 TRBV5-4 TRBD2 NA TGTGCCAGCAGCATCGCTTCTAGCGGGGGGACGTATACGCAGTATTTT CASSIASSGGTYTQYF
TRBJ2-3 TRBV5-1 TRBD2 NA TGCGCCAGCAGCTCCATAGCGGGAGGGTCAGATACGCAGTATTTT CASSSIAGGSDTQYF
TRBJ1-1 TRBV5-1 NA NA TGCGCCAGCAGCTTACAGGGAGAAACTGAAGCTTTCTTT CASSLQGETEAFF
TRBJ1-6 TRBV5-1 TRBD1 once TGCGCCAGCAGCTTGGACCCCCTAGGGACAGGGGGCGATTCACCCCTCCACTTT CASSLDPLGTGGDSPLHF
TRBJ1-1 TRBV9 NA NA TGTGCCAGCAGCGTTCGGGATCTGGGCACTGAAGCTTTCTTT CASSVRDLGTEAFF
TRBJ1-1 TRBV29-1 NA NA TGCAGCGCCGACGTGAGGATGAACACTGAAGCTTTCTTT CSADVRMNTEAFF
TRBJ1-4 TRBV5-1 NA NA TGCGCCAGCAGCTTGGTGGGGGCGGAAGAAAAACTGTTTTTT CASSLVGAEEKLFF
TRBJ1-1 TRBV19 NA NA TGTGCCAGTAGTCCCCAAGGGGGTGAAGCTTTCTTT CASSPQGGEAFF
TRBJ2-5 TRBV2 NA NA TGTGCCAGCAGTGAACTGACTGTTCAAGAGACCCAGTACTTC CASSELTVQETQYF
TRBJ2-7 TRBV27 TRBD1 NA TGTGCCAGCAGCACTATTGGGGGGACAGGGACCTACGAGCAGTACTTC CASSTIGGTGTYEQYF
TRBJ1-3 TRBV5-1 TRBD1 NA TGCGCCAGCAGCAACCCCGGGACAGGGTCTGGAAACACCATATATTTT CASSNPGTGSGNTIYF